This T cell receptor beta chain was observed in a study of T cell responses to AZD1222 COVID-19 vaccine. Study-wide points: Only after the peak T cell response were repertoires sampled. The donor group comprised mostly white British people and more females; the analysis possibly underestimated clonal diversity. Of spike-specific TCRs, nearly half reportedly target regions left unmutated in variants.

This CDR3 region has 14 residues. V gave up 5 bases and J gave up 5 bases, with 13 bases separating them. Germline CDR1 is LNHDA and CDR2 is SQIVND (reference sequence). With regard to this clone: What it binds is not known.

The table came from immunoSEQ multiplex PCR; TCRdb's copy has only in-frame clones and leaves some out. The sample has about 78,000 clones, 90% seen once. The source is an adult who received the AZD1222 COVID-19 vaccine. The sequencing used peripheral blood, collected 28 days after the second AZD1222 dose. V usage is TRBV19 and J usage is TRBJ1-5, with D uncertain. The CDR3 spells CASSPSARDQPQHF. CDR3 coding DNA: TGTGCCAGTAGTCCTTCAGCGAGGGATCAGCCCCAGCATTTT.